The clone carrying this T cell receptor (beta chain) turned up a few times. Its antigen is unknown. This entry is derived from a study of T-cell reconstitution after alpha-beta-depleted transplantation in children. This CDR3 contains 14 residues. Trimming shortened V by 2 bases and J by 2 bases, and 6 bases separated the two germline ends. Germline values: CDR1 SGHTA, CDR2 FQGNSA. Study-level findings and limits: Hyperexpanded clones declined; after one year, newly produced T cells mostly supplied diversity. The study reportedly traced alpha-beta T cells about two months after transplant to several hundred expanded graft clones.

The TCRbeta library incorporated unique molecular identifiers. Each CDR3 protein gets one entry after TCRdb re-called the PCR reads with MiXCR. The top ten hold 7.5% of the sample, which has around 300,000 distinct CDR3 sequences, 10% seen once. The source was PBMCs, collected before TCRalphabeta/CD19-depleted stem cell transplant. This receptor was identified in a boy in the first two years of life with acute myeloid leukemia, due to receive a stem cell transplant. This chain uses TRBV7-2 with TRBJ2-2; D remains ambiguous. This CDR3 reads CASSLSHNTGELFF. The CDR3 DNA is TGTGCCAGCAGCTTAAGTCATAACACCGGGGAGCTGTTTTTT.